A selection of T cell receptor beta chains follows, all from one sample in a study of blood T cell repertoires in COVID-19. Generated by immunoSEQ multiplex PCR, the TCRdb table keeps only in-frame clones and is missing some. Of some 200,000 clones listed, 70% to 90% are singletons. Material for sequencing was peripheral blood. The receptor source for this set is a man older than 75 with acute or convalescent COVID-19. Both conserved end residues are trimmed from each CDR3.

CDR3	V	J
ASSFSGGGYEQF	TRBV11-2	TRBJ2-1
AWGHLSNQPQH	TRBV30	TRBJ1-5
ATEDIPGNTIY	TRBV10-3	TRBJ1-3
ASSGDMSYEQY	TRBV5-1	TRBJ2-7
SVRGADKAKNIQY	TRBV29-1	TRBJ2-4
ASTQRSYSSTYEQY	TRBV28	TRBJ2-7
AWSVLMDYGYT	TRBV30	TRBJ1-2
ASSFGRGTFGNTIY	TRBV19	TRBJ1-3
ASRLKREGDEQF	TRBV19	TRBJ2-1
ASSPANIPGKGQF	TRBV3-1/TRBV3-2	TRBJ2-1
AISLGTATYEQY	TRBV10-3	TRBJ2-7
ASSAVIGGTSLGEQF	TRBV9	TRBJ2-1
ARSLVQLAEQGALASETQY	TRBV5-3	TRBJ2-5
ATSDWGTGNSGANVLT	TRBV24-1	TRBJ2-6
ASSRIWREGPTGELF	TRBV27	TRBJ2-2
ASRTSVFFNEQF	TRBV27	TRBJ2-1
ASSKPPPGETQY	TRBV19	TRBJ2-5